A single sample is the source of the 25 T cell receptor beta chains below, sequenced in a study of cytomegalovirus exposure and HLA in healthy donors. The PCR ran on 60 Vbeta and 13 Jbeta primers. Using immunoSEQ multiplex PCR, the repertoire was profiled, and TCRdb retains in-frame clones only, with some absent. This sample has under 150,000 clones; 80% occur once, and the top ten carry just over 5%. The specimen sequenced was PBMCs. These TCRs come from a male donor in good health and CMV-seronegative.

The chain is built from TRBV5-4 and TRBJ2-1, with a weak D call TRBD2 (5 bases). Germline V lookup: CDR1 SGHNT, CDR2 YYREEE (reference sequence). This CDR3 is built from 13 residues. Trimming stripped 5 bases from V and 4 bases from J, with 10 bases between. Here the CDR3 DNA reads TGTGCCAGCAGGACGGACTCTTACAATGAGCAGTTCTTC. Protein: CASRTDSYNEQFF.

The chain has TRBV2 and TRBJ2-5; D remains unclear. This CDR3 is 13 amino acids long. CDR1 and CDR2 (germline): SNHLY, FYNNEI. The V gene lost 5 bases and the J gene lost 3 bases, with 10 bases spanning the gap. DNA for the CDR3: TGTGCCAGCAGTTTTGGGCCCAAAGAGACCCAGTACTTC. Translation: CASSFGPKETQYF. Looking up the rest from reference TRBV2 and TRBJ2-5 gives the full variable domain: EPEVTQTPSHQVTQMGQEVILRCVPISNHLYFYWYRQILGQKVEFLVSFYNNEISEKSEIFDDQFSVERPDGSNFTLKIRSTKLEDSAMYFCASSFGPKETQYFGPGTRLLVL.

In DNA form, the CDR3 reads TGTGCCAGCAGAGCGGGGGGCTACAATGAGCAGTTCTTC. Its protein is CASRAGGYNEQFF. This rearrangement joins TRBV6-1 to TRBJ2-1, with 9 bases identical to TRBD2. V shed 6 bases, J shed 3 bases, and the junction held 0 bases outside the gene matches. CDR3 length equals 13 residues. The V gene's germline CDR1 is MNHNS and CDR2 SASEGT.

This clone is a singleton in its sample. This chain uses TRBV18 with TRBJ2-7; D might be TRBD2 (5 bases). The CDR3 runs to 12 residues. Germline loops: CDR1 KGHSH, CDR2 LQKENI. V dropped 5 bases and J dropped 2 bases, with 7 bases sitting between them. The CDR3 DNA sequence: TGTGCCAGCTCAAGAGGGACCTACGAGCAGTACTTC. It yields the protein CASSRGTYEQYF.

This rearrangement joins TRBV19 to TRBJ1-3, with 7 bases identical to TRBD1. Unmatched junction bases numbered 6, after V lost 5 bases and J lost 2 bases. CDR3 length equals 15 residues. CDR1 and CDR2 (germline): LNHDA, SQIVND (reference sequence). CDR3 loop: CASSRTGEAGNTIYF. The CDR3 nucleotides read TGTGCCAGTAGTCGGACAGGAGAGGCTGGAAACACCATATATTTT.

The gene calls are TRBV9 and TRBJ1-2; D is possibly TRBD1 (6 bases). Germline CDR1 SGDLS, CDR2 YYNGEE. The CDR3 runs to 13 residues. V was trimmed by 4 bases and J by 7 bases, leaving 14 bases between them. CDR3 region: CASSPTGRIGYTF. The CDR3 DNA reads TGTGCCAGCAGCCCTACAGGGCGTATTGGCTACACCTTC. The whole variable domain, filled in from reference TRBV9 and TRBJ1-2, reads DSGVTQTPKHLITATGQRVTLRCSPRSGDLSVYWYQQSLDQGLQFLIQYYNGEERAKGNILERFSAQQFPDLHSELNLSSLELGDSALYFCASSPTGRIGYTFGSGTRLTVV.

CDR3: CASHREYYGYTF. In DNA, the CDR3 is TGTGCCAGCCACAGGGAGTACTATGGCTACACCTTC. The rearrangement uses TRBV19 and TRBJ1-2, with D maybe TRBD1 (6 bases). The CDR3 runs 12 residues. Trimming removed 9 bases from V and 3 bases from J, with 11 bases in between. Germline V gene sequence: CDR1 LNHDA, CDR2 SQIVND (reference sequence).

The V call is TRBV15, the J call TRBJ1-6; maybe TRBD1 (6 bases). Germline CDR1 reads LNHNV; CDR2 reads YYDKDF (reference sequence). The germline V and J ends were trimmed by 4 bases and 8 bases, with 15 bases remaining between them. The CDR3 extends over 15 amino acids. In nucleotides, the CDR3 is TGTGCCACCAGCACCAGACAGGTTAAGGATTCACCCCTCCACTTT. It specifies CATSTRQVKDSPLHF.

The J gene is TRBJ1-2, the V gene TRBV4-3; TRBD1 aligns across 7 bases. The CDR3 loop spans 14 amino acids. The germline V gene encodes CDR1 LGHNA and CDR2 YSLEER. V lost 0 bases and J lost 8; bases outside the gene matches: 6. The CDR3 protein is CASSQEVGDSGYTF. The CDR3 nucleotides read TGCGCCAGCAGCCAAGAGGTTGGGGACAGCGGCTACACCTTC.

This rearrangement joins TRBV29-1 to TRBJ2-2, with D perhaps matching TRBD1 (6 bases). Trimming cost V 0 bases and J 6 bases, with 11 bases left between them. CDR1 and CDR2 from the germline V gene are SQVTM and ANQGSEA. The CDR3 covers 14 residues. CDR3 DNA sequence: TGCAGCGTTGAAGATTCAGGGGCGGCCGGGGAGCTGTTTTTT. As protein: CSVEDSGAAGELFF.

This chain connects TRBV7-2 to TRBJ2-2; D unresolved. V lost 0 bases and J lost 7, with 6 bases in between. The CDR3 covers 13 residues. Germline V lookup: CDR1 SGHTA, CDR2 FQGNSA. CDR3 nucleotides: TGTGCCAGCAGCTTAGCGCGGTTCGGGGAGCTGTTTTTT. It specifies CASSLARFGELFF.

The rearrangement joins TRBV7-2 to TRBJ2-7, with D possibly matching TRBD1 (6 bases). CDR1 and CDR2 from the germline V gene are SGHTA and FQGNSA. The V end was cut by 3 bases, the J end by 3 bases, with 15 bases between. The CDR3 is made up of 15 amino acids. The DNA for the CDR3 is TGTGCCAGCAGCTTCAGGAGGTTGGACAGCTACGAGCAGTACTTC. It encodes CASSFRRLDSYEQYF.

The J gene is TRBJ1-6, the V gene TRBV30; D uncertain. V lost 2 bases and J 14 bases, leaving 13 bases between the germline ends. CDR1 is GTSNPN, CDR2 SVGIG, per germline (reference sequence). The CDR3 covers 12 residues. The CDR3 coding sequence is TGTGCCTGGAGTCCCGATTTCTCGGCCCTCCACTTT. Translation gives CAWSPDFSALHF.

This clone occurred once. This chain joins TRBV10-1 and TRBJ1-1; D ambiguous. V was shortened by 3 bases and J by 4 bases, with 9 bases between the two germline ends. The CDR3 loop spans 13 amino acids. Germline CDR1 reads WNHNN; CDR2 reads SYGVQD (reference sequence). CDR3: CASSDRVSTEAFF. DNA of the CDR3: TGCGCCAGCAGTGATCGGGTCAGCACTGAAGCTTTCTTT.

The chain carries TRBV5-1 and TRBJ2-6, with 8 positions matching TRBD2. Trimming at V came to 2 bases and at J to 2 bases, leaving 0 bases not matched to a gene. Germline loops: CDR1 SGHRS, CDR2 YFSETQ. The CDR3 is 15 residues long. In DNA form, the CDR3 reads TGCGCCAGCAGCTTCGGGAGGGCTGGGGCCAACGTCCTGACTTTC. Its translation is CASSFGRAGANVLTF.

The rearrangement uses TRBV30 and TRBJ1-2, with D maybe TRBD1 (5 bases). The CDR3 runs to 14 residues. Germline V gives CDR1 GTSNPN, CDR2 SVGIG (reference sequence). In DNA, the CDR3 is TGTGGCTCGACCGGGGGAGACACTAACTATGGCTACACCTTC. Its protein is CGSTGGDTNYGYTF.

The chain links TRBV29-1 to TRBJ2-7; D call uncertain. The CDR3 covers 11 residues. The germline gives CDR1 SQVTM, CDR2 ANQGSEA. V dropped 4 bases and J dropped 4 bases, with 8 bases sitting between them. The CDR3 nucleotides read TGCAGCGTTGCGTGGGCGTACGAGCAGTACTTC. Its translation is CSVAWAYEQYF.

The chain couples TRBV2 to TRBJ2-1; maybe TRBD2 (5 bases). The CDR3 has 14 amino acids. The germline V and J ends were trimmed by 7 bases and 0 bases, with 10 bases remaining between them. Germline V gene lookup returns CDR1 SNHLY and CDR2 FYNNEI. The DNA of the CDR3 is TGTGCCAGCACGGGGTTCTCCTCCTACAATGAGCAGTTCTTC. This gives the protein CASTGFSSYNEQFF. The variable domain in full, completed from reference TRBV2 and TRBJ2-1, reads EPEVTQTPSHQVTQMGQEVILRCVPISNHLYFYWYRQILGQKVEFLVSFYNNEISEKSEIFDDQFSVERPDGSNFTLKIRSTKLEDSAMYFCASTGFSSYNEQFFGPGTRLTVL.

J is TRBJ2-2 and V is TRBV9; 7 bases line up with TRBD2. J lost 4 bases, V lost 0 bases, and 0 bases had no gene match. The CDR3 extends over 14 amino acids. The germline V gene encodes CDR1 SGDLS and CDR2 YYNGEE. The CDR3 here is CASSVAGGTGELFF. The CDR3 region has the DNA TGTGCCAGCAGCGTAGCGGGGGGCACCGGGGAGCTGTTTTTT.

This chain uses TRBV6-1 with TRBJ2-7; D may be TRBD2 (5 bases). The germline CDR1 and CDR2 sequences are MNHNS and SASEGT. CDR3 length: 14 residues. With 1 base removed from V and 4 bases from J, the gap between germline ends came to 11 bases. CDR3 amino acids: CASSEGPDYYEQYF. The CDR3 nucleotides read TGTGCCAGCAGTGAAGGGCCAGACTATTACGAGCAGTACTTC.

V and J are TRBV7-2 and TRBJ1-2; D remains unclear. Germline V CDR1 and CDR2: SGHTA, FQGNSA. The length of the CDR3 is 15 residues. Trimming left V 8 bases short and J 1 base short, with 17 bases between. The CDR3 spells CASRNPMEGNYGYTF. CDR3 DNA sequence: TGTGCCAGCCGTAACCCTATGGAGGGTAACTATGGCTACACCTTC.

The V call is TRBV7-9, the J call TRBJ2-3; 11 bases match TRBD2. This CDR3 contains 13 residues. The germline V gene has CDR1 SEHNR and CDR2 FQNEAQ (reference sequence). DNA of the CDR3: TGTGCTAGCGGGGGGGCGCTGACAGATACGCAGTATTTT. Translation gives CASGGALTDTQYF.

This clone was seen only a few times. The J gene is TRBJ1-2, the V gene TRBV5-6, with TRBD1 as a possible D gene (6 bases). Trimming stripped 2 bases from V and 5 bases from J, with 19 bases between. The CDR3 sequence is 16 residues long. Germline CDR1 and CDR2: SGHDT and YYEEEE. The CDR3 protein is CASSLGGASVSYGYTF. CDR3 in DNA: TGTGCCAGCAGCTTAGGGGGAGCATCGGTTTCTTATGGCTACACCTTC.

The genes are TRBV4-1 and TRBJ1-1; D remains ambiguous. V lost 4 bases and J lost 0, with 9 bases in between. The CDR3 extends over 14 amino acids. Germline CDR1 is MGHRA and CDR2 is YSYEKL. The CDR3: CASSPRQMNTEAFF. The CDR3 region has the DNA TGCGCCAGCAGCCCTCGCCAGATGAACACTGAAGCTTTCTTT.

The chain has TRBV12-5 and TRBJ1-1, with TRBD1 identical over 8 bases. CDR3 length: 15 residues. CDR1 and CDR2 from the germline V gene are LGHNT and FRNRAP. Trimming at V came to 5 bases and at J to 5 bases, leaving 10 bases not matched to a gene. The CDR3 reads CASGLVTGEVTEAFF. The CDR3 DNA reads as TGTGCTAGTGGTCTCGTGACAGGGGAAGTTACTGAAGCTTTCTTT.